Sequencing of this T cell receptor (beta chain) was carried out in a study of blood T cell repertoires in COVID-19. This clone was observed a single time. Other DNA sequences of this sample code for an identical CDR3. Original processing notes: Reference gene primer amplification yielded estimated nucleated cell counts. The data were produced by immunoSEQ multiplex PCR, yet TCRdb's version contains in-frame clones alone and is incomplete. D and trimming were read from the DNA, whereas the V and J calls and clone size are those reported in that table. This table holds 170,000 or so clones, approximately 80% found once. This CDR3 comprises 15 residues. In germline, CDR1 is SGHRS, CDR2 YFSETQ. The V gene lost 2 bases and the J gene lost 2 bases, with 11 bases spanning the gap.

This chain uses TRBV5-1 with TRBJ1-5; D ambiguous. The sample was peripheral blood. This sequence was found in a woman in her sixties with acute or convalescent COVID-19. Here the CDR3 DNA reads TGCGCCAGCAGCTTAGGCGGCCAAGGCAATCAGCCCCAGCATTTT. It is translated as CASSLGGQGNQPQHF. The full variable domain, rest sourced from reference TRBV5-1 and TRBJ1-5, is KAGVTQTPRYLIKTRGQQVTLSCSPISGHRSVSWYQQTPGQGLQFLFEYFSETQRNKGNFPGRFSGRQFSNSRSEMNVSTLELGDSALYLCASSLGGQGNQPQHFGDGTRLSIL.